The sequence of this T cell receptor beta chain was determined in a study of post-analysis software for immune sequencing data. Turning to this clonotype: Its matching antigen is unknown.

TCR beta cDNA libraries included unique molecular identifiers. Each batch of about 0.95 to 10 million T cells produced hundreds of thousands of cDNA molecules. TCRdb recomputed calls from the PCR reads with MiXCR, one row per CDR3 protein. The table includes 450,000 to 700,000 distinct CDR3 sequences, roughly 40% detected once. General study findings and limits: F measure grouped same-batch samples tightly together. Five TRBV segments occurring more often in patients than controls included TRBV5-6, TRBV5-1 and TRBV20-1. Controls significantly exceeded multiple sclerosis patients in normalized Chao1 diversity.

Germline V gene data show CDR1 as SGHRS and CDR2 as YFSETQ. V was shortened by 2 bases and J by 6 bases, with 11 bases between the two germline ends. The CDR3 sequence is 13 residues long. The sample taken for sequencing was blood. The chain carries TRBV5-1 and TRBJ1-2; D possibly corresponds to TRBD1 (5 bases). This clonotype was obtained from a girl between 5 and 17 years old with multiple sclerosis. CDR3 loop: CASSLWGEDGYTF. The DNA of the CDR3 is TGCGCCAGCAGCTTATGGGGGGAAGATGGCTACACCTTC.